This T cell receptor beta chain comes out of a study of T-cell memory formation after mild COVID-19. The study's findings and limits: While clones contracting from day 15 to 85 were balanced between CD4 and CD8, later expanders leaned CD4+. Pre-infection memory contained some responding clones, which suggested that cross-reactive memory had joined.

There are 13 residues in the CDR3. V shed 2 bases and J shed 7 bases, with 9 bases lying between them. Looked up from germline, CDR1 is SEHNR and CDR2 is FQNEAQ (reference sequence). MiXCR, run by TCRdb on the 5' RACE reads, gives a single entry per CDR3 protein. The sample has 550,000 to 700,000 distinct CDR3 sequences, 17% seen once; the top ten hold about 8.1%. Regarding this clonotype: Its antigen is unknown.

This receptor was identified in an adult woman who had mild COVID-19 (a few samples of this study predate the infection). Cell type and time point are not known. The chain couples TRBV7-9 to TRBJ1-3; D unclear. Sequencing was performed on PBMCs or a T cell subset sorted from them (not recorded which). In DNA form, the CDR3 reads TGTGCCAGCAGCTTATTCGATGGGAACACCATATATTTT. This translates into CASSLFDGNTIYF. Full variable domain (outside the CDR3, taken from reference TRBV7-9 and TRBJ1-3): DTGVSQNPRHKITKRGQNVTFRCDPISEHNRLYWYRQTLGQGPEFLTYFQNEAQLEKSRLLSDRFSAERPKGSFSTLEIQRTEQGDSAMYLCASSLFDGNTIYFGEGSWLTVV.